One and the same sample provided the 2 T cell receptor beta chains below, sequenced in a study of identifying expanded T cells in peripheral blood. Libraries were prepared by immunoSEQ multiplex PCR; TCRdb keeps only in-frame clonotypes and omits some of them. The top ten clones hold under 20% of a sample with roughly 63,000 clones, around four fifths of them seen once. What was sequenced was blood. Receptors originate from a person between 18 and 75 years old in good health.

Notes on this clone: At one end, the junction sequence differs from germline, possibly due to a read error. This rearrangement joins TRBV30 to TRBJ1-2; possible D gene TRBD1, 5 bases. Looked up from germline, CDR1 is GTSNPN and CDR2 is SVGIG (reference sequence). This CDR3 is built from 14 residues. The CDR3 loop reads CAYRKGGDSAIYHF. The DNA for the CDR3 is TGTGCCTACAGGAAGGGAGGGGACTCGGCAATTTACCACTTC. Full variable domain (rest looked up from reference TRBV30 and TRBJ1-2): SQTIHQWPATLVQPVGSPLSLECTVEGTSNPNLYWYRQAAGRGLQLLFYSVGIGQISSEVPQNLSASRPQDRQFILSSKKLLLSDSGFYLCAYRKGGDSAIYHFGSGTRLTVV.

The sample holds a few counts of this clone. At one end the junction does not follow the germline gene, possibly because of a read error. The J gene is TRBJ2-3, the V gene TRBV7-6; 9 positions match TRBD2. The CDR3 loop spans 14 amino acids. Germline V gene lookup returns CDR1 SGHVS and CDR2 FNYEAQ. In nucleotides, the CDR3 is TGTGCCAGCAGCCTAGCGGGAAGCACAGATACGCAGTATTTT. Translation: CASSLAGSTDTQYF.